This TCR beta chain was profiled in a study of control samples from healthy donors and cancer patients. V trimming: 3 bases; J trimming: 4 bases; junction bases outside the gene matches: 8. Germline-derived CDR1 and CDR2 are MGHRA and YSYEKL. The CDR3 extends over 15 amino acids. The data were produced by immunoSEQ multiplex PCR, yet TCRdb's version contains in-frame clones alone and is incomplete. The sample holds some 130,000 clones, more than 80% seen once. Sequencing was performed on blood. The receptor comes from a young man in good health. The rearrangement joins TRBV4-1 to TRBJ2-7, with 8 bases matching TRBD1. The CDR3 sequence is CASSHVGQGNYEQYF. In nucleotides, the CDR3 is TGCGCCAGCAGCCATGTCGGACAGGGTAATTACGAGCAGTACTTC.